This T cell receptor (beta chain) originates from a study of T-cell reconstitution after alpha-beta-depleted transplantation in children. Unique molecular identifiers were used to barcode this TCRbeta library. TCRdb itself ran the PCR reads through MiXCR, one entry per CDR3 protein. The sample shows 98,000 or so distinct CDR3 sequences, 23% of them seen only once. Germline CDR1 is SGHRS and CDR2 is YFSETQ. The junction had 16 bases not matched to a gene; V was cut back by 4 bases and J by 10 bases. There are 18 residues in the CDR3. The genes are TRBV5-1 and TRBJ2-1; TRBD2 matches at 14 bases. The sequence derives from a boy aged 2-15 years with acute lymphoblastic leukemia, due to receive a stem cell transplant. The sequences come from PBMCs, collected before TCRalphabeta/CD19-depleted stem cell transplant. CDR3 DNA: TGCGCCAGCAGCCTGGCCGGGACTAGCGGGGGTGGCGGGGGGGAGCAGTTCTTC. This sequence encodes CASSLAGTSGGGGGEQFF.